This T cell receptor (beta chain) was sequenced during a study of molecular identifiers for immune sequencing clone quantification. Study-wide results and caveats: Among effectors, clones above 20 RNA copies held over 97% of molecules; among naive cells, under 1%.

Sorting recovered naive CD8 T cells on a CD8+CD4-CCR7+CD45RA+ profile. CDR3 size: 15 residues. Germline V lookup: CDR1 LNHDA, CDR2 SQIVND (reference sequence). Previously described methods with listed TCR primers produced the bulk TCR libraries. TCRdb independently ran MiXCR on the PCR reads; one entry per CDR3 protein. The sample holds tens of thousands of distinct CDR3 sequences, roughly 21% seen once. Turning to this clonotype: Its antigen is unidentified. A much bigger clone sits one base away, suggesting this may be a read error.

This receptor was identified in a human donor in good health. Some libraries in this study had Jurkat cell RNA spiked in. This sequence joins TRBV19 and TRBJ2-5; 10 bases agree with TRBD1. Material for sequencing was naive CD8+ T cells from blood, with Jurkat cell RNA spiked in. As for subset: FACS-sorted CD8+CD4-CCR7+CD45RA+ naive T cells. This CDR3 reads CASSIRDRGSETRYF. The CDR3 nucleotides read TGTGCCAGTAGTATACGGGACAGGGGATCAGAGACCCGGTACTTC. The complete variable domain, with remaining parts taken from reference TRBV19 and TRBJ2-5, reads DGGITQSPKYLFRKEGQNVTLSCEQNLNHDAMYWYRQDPGQGLRLIYYSQIVNDFQKGDIAEGYSVSREKKESFPLTVTSAQKNPTAFYLCASSIRDRGSETRYFGPGTRLLVL.